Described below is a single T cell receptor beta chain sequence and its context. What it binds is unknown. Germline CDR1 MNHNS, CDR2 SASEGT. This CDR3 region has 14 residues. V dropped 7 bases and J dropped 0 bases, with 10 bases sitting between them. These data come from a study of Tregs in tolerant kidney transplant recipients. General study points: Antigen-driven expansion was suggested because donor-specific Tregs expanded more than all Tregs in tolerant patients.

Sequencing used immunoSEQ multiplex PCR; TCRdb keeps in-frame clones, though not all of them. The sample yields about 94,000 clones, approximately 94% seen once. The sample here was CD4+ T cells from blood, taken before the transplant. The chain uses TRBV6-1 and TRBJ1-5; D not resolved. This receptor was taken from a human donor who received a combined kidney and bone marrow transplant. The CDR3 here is CASTLENSNQPQHF. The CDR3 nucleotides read TGTGCCAGCACCTTAGAAAATAGCAATCAGCCCCAGCATTTT.